These 27 T cell receptor beta chains were sequenced from one sample in a study of metastatic and nonmetastatic thyroid tumors. Each patient came to thyroid surgery without any prior treatment (of any kind). Through MiXCR, TCRdb re-clonotyped the PCR reads. Among roughly 13,000 clones listed, about 25% were seen once. Sequenced material: tumor tissue. The source of these receptors is a female donor with papillary thyroid cancer or a benign thyroid nodule (not recorded which). Some clones in this sample may be carry-over from other donors' samples.

This clone is deemed medium-sized. This chain uses TRBV6-1 with TRBJ2-7; 7 bases align to TRBD2. Germline assignment: CDR1 MNHNS and CDR2 SASEGT. The CDR3 has 15 residues. With V trimmed by 2 bases and J by 6 bases, 10 bases remained unmatched. CDR3 in DNA: TGTGCCAGCAGTGAAAGGCGGGAGAGTAAAGGCGAGCAGTACTTC. Encoded protein: CASSERRESKGEQYF.

The V call is TRBV9, the J call TRBJ1-2; TRBD1 aligns across 7 bases. Trimming at V came to 5 bases and at J to 2 bases, leaving 6 bases not matched to a gene. The CDR3 spans 14 residues. The germline V gene has CDR1 SGDLS and CDR2 YYNGEE. CDR3 coding DNA: TGTGCCAGCAGTTTCCGGACAGGAAACTATGGCTACACCTTC. Its translation: CASSFRTGNYGYTF.

This clone was seen at least ten times. V usage is TRBV11-3 and J usage is TRBJ2-7; either TRBD1 or TRBD2 may supply D (5 bases each). The CDR3 loop spans 14 amino acids. Germline CDR1 SGHNT, CDR2 YENEEA. Trimming took off 2 bases at V and 7 bases at J, with 15 bases between the two ends. The DNA for the CDR3 is TGTGCCAGCAGCTTACCTCCAGGGTGGGGGGAGCAGTACTTC. This translates into CASSLPPGWGEQYF. Full variable domain (missing parts from reference TRBV11-3 and TRBJ2-7): EAGVVQSPRYKIIEKKQPVAFWCNPISGHNTLYWYLQNLGQGPELLIRYENEEAVDDSQLPKDRFSAERLKGVDSTLKIQPAELGDSAVYLCASSLPPGWGEQYFGPGTRLTVT.

V usage is TRBV6-6 and J usage is TRBJ1-1, with D maybe TRBD1 (5 bases). This CDR3 has 11 residues. Germline CDR1 MNHNY, CDR2 SVGAGI (reference sequence). Trimming stripped 6 bases from V and 10 bases from J, with 12 bases between. CDR3 sequence reads: CASSRDPPAFF. The DNA of the CDR3 is TGTGCCAGCAGCCGGGACCCGCCAGCTTTCTTT.

The chain couples TRBV18 to TRBJ1-4; D call uncertain. Trimming cost V 3 bases and J 1 base, with 9 bases left between them. Germline V CDR1 and CDR2: KGHSH, LQKENI. This CDR3 comprises 15 residues. The CDR3 nucleotides read TGTGCCAGCTCACCCACCAGAGGAACTAATGAAAAACTGTTTTTT. This translates into CASSPTRGTNEKLFF.

This clone was recorded many times. This sequence joins TRBV9 and TRBJ2-5; weak D call: TRBD2 (5 bases). Between the trimmed V and J ends, which lost 1 base and 7 bases, there was a span of 8 bases. The CDR3 has 12 residues. Looked up from germline, CDR1 is SGDLS and CDR2 is YYNGEE. The CDR3 DNA sequence: TGTGCCAGCAGCGTATCTGAGGGGACCCAGTACTTC. Its protein product is CASSVSEGTQYF.

By share, this clone counts as medium-sized. The chain employs TRBV28 and TRBJ2-1; 14 nucleotides line up with TRBD2. CDR3 length equals 15 residues. V lost 6 bases, J lost 8 bases, and 6 bases stayed unmatched. Germline V lookup: CDR1 MDHEN, CDR2 SYDVKM. The CDR3 nucleotides read TGTGCCAGCAGCTCGACTAGCGGGAGGGTGGATGAGCAGTTCTTC. It encodes CASSSTSGRVDEQFF.

This clone has just a few counts. The J gene is TRBJ2-1, the V gene TRBV28; 9 bases are shared with TRBD2. Germline V CDR1 and CDR2: MDHEN, SYDVKM. The CDR3 is 16 residues long. J gave up 4 bases and V 4 bases, and 8 bases lay outside the gene matches. CDR3 coding DNA: TGTGCCAGCAGTTCGATGGTGGCGGGAGGGTACAATGAGCAGTTCTTC. This encodes CASSSMVAGGYNEQFF.

By proportion, this clone is medium-sized. V usage is TRBV19 and J usage is TRBJ1-5, with a possible D match to TRBD1 (5 bases). V lost 4 bases, J lost 3 bases, and 13 bases lay in between. Germline assignment: CDR1 LNHDA and CDR2 SQIVND (reference sequence). The CDR3 extends over 15 amino acids. Here the CDR3 DNA reads TGTGCCAGTAGTAGCCAGGGCTTTAACAATCAGCCCCAGCATTTT. Amino acid sequence: CASSSQGFNNQPQHF.

This clone turned up a few times. The CDR3 DNA is TGTGCCAGCACCCTGACCCCAGGGGTTGAAGCTTTCTTT. Protein: CASTLTPGVEAFF. The chain recombines TRBV6-2 or TRBV6-3 with TRBJ1-1, with D perhaps matching TRBD1 (6 bases). Per germline, CDR1 MNHEY and CDR2 SVGEGT. The CDR3 sequence is 13 residues long. The germline V and J ends were trimmed by 7 bases and 7 bases, with 16 bases remaining between them.

The rearrangement links TRBV11-2 to TRBJ2-7; possible D gene TRBD1, 5 bases. CDR1 and CDR2 (germline): SGHAT, FQNNGV. The CDR3 sequence is 15 residues long. With 0 bases removed from V and 6 bases from J, the gap between germline ends came to 15 bases. The CDR3 DNA follows: TGTGCCAGCAGCTTAGAGTGGTCAGGGCGGTTCGAGCAGTACTTC. Its protein is CASSLEWSGRFEQYF.

The J gene is TRBJ1-4, the V gene TRBV30; D gene unclear. Trimming stripped 3 bases from V and 14 bases from J, with 19 bases between. CDR3 length: 13 amino acids. CDR1 and CDR2 (germline): GTSNPN, SVGIG (reference sequence). Here the CDR3 reads CAWSFPGNFYLFF. For the CDR3, the DNA is TGTGCCTGGAGCTTTCCCGGAAATTTTTACCTGTTTTTT.

The chain couples TRBV20-1 to TRBJ2-1; 12 bases match TRBD2. This CDR3 region has 15 residues. The ends lost 5 bases at V and 4 bases at J; junction bases unmatched: 6. Germline V CDR1 and CDR2: DFQATT, SNEGSKA (reference sequence). The CDR3 coding sequence is TGCAGTGCTCAACTCCTAGCGGGAGGGTACAATGAGCAGTTCTTC. Encoded protein: CSAQLLAGGYNEQFF.

This clone has ten or more counts. The chain couples TRBV5-4 to TRBJ2-2; D possibly matches TRBD1 or TRBD2 (5 bases each). The germline CDR1 and CDR2 sequences are SGHNT and YYREEE (reference sequence). This CDR3 spans 14 amino acids. With 3 bases removed from V and 4 bases from J, the gap between germline ends came to 10 bases. The CDR3 sequence: CASSWDLSTGELFF. For the CDR3, the DNA is TGTGCCAGCAGCTGGGACCTTAGCACCGGGGAGCTGTTTTTT.

This clone came up many times. The chain links TRBV5-1 to TRBJ2-1, with D possibly matching TRBD1 (6 bases). Looked up from germline, CDR1 is SGHRS and CDR2 is YFSETQ. The CDR3 extends over 17 amino acids. V was shortened by 4 bases and J by 4 bases, with 21 bases between the two germline ends. The CDR3 is CASSPQGQATLYNEQFF. The CDR3 DNA sequence: TGCGCCAGCAGCCCTCAGGGGCAGGCTACTCTATACAATGAGCAGTTCTTC. The full variable domain, in which reference TRBV5-1 and TRBJ2-1 provide the parts outside the CDR3, is KAGVTQTPRYLIKTRGQQVTLSCSPISGHRSVSWYQQTPGQGLQFLFEYFSETQRNKGNFPGRFSGRQFSNSRSEMNVSTLELGDSALYLCASSPQGQATLYNEQFFGPGTRLTVL.

The chain carries TRBV28 and TRBJ2-2; 7 bases align to TRBD1. J lost 5 bases, V lost 3 bases, and 6 bases had no gene match. Germline V gene lookup returns CDR1 MDHEN and CDR2 SYDVKM. The length of the CDR3 is 15 residues. CDR3 coding DNA: TGTGCCAGCAGTTTTGTAAACAGGGGTACCGGGGAGCTGTTTTTT. Its translation is CASSFVNRGTGELFF.

The table lists this clone with many counts. The chain couples TRBV6-5 to TRBJ1-5; weak D call: TRBD1 (6 bases). The CDR3 is 18 residues long. V dropped 6 bases and J dropped 0 bases, with 21 bases sitting between them. Germline CDR1 is MNHEY and CDR2 is SVGAGI. The CDR3 DNA follows: TGTGCCAGCAGGCCAGGGGCAGCTATTTATAATAGCAATCAGCCCCAGCATTTT. The encoded protein is CASRPGAAIYNSNQPQHF.

This clone was seen many times. The genes are TRBV2 and TRBJ1-3; 8 nucleotides line up with TRBD1. V was clipped by 4 bases and J by 3 bases; unmatched bases: 5. Per germline, CDR1 SNHLY and CDR2 FYNNEI. This CDR3 has 15 amino acids. The DNA of the CDR3 is TGTGCCAGCAGTGCACAGGGGGTCTTTGGAAACACCATATATTTT. It translates to CASSAQGVFGNTIYF.

By frequency in the sample, this clone is medium-sized. The chain couples TRBV6-5 to TRBJ2-1; no firm D call. Trimming shortened V by 2 bases and J by 4 bases, and 9 bases separated the two germline ends. The CDR3 totals 14 residues. The germline CDR1 and CDR2 sequences are MNHEY and SVGAGI. CDR3 nucleotides: TGTGCCAGCAGTTACATGGCAGAATACAATGAGCAGTTCTTC. It codes for CASSYMAEYNEQFF.

This clone was observed many times. Other DNA sequences from this sample encode an identical CDR3 as well. V is TRBV19 and J is TRBJ1-2, with a weak D call TRBD1 (5 bases). Looked up from germline, CDR1 is LNHDA and CDR2 is SQIVND (reference sequence). CDR3 length: 14 amino acids. The V and J ends lost 6 bases and 2 bases respectively, with 13 bases between them. The chain's CDR3 is CASRDPKGNYGYTF. The CDR3 bases are TGTGCCAGTAGGGATCCAAAGGGGAACTATGGCTACACCTTC.

The V call is TRBV7-3, the J call TRBJ2-2; TRBD2 agrees at 14 bases. The germline gives CDR1 SGHTA, CDR2 FQGTGA. This CDR3 has 15 amino acids. Trimming at V came to 4 bases and at J to 14 bases, leaving 9 bases not matched to a gene. The CDR3 sequence is CASSSGLAGAGDLFF. The CDR3, as DNA: TGTGCCAGCAGCTCGGGACTAGCGGGAGCCGGCGATCTGTTTTTT.

This clone came up a few times. The chain joins TRBV6-5 to TRBJ2-2; 9 bases map to TRBD1. This CDR3 contains 17 residues. In germline, CDR1 is MNHEY, CDR2 SVGAGI. The trim removed 0 bases at V and 2 bases at J, leaving 4 bases unmatched. The CDR3 DNA follows: TGTGCCAGCAGTTACTCGCCGACAGGGGGAAACACCGGGGAGCTGTTTTTT. Its translation is CASSYSPTGGNTGELFF.

This clone has more than one count but fewer than ten. The rearrangement uses TRBV6-1 and TRBJ2-2; 7 bases match TRBD1. CDR1 and CDR2 from the germline V gene are MNHNS and SASEGT. This CDR3 contains 16 residues. V dropped 7 bases and J dropped 1; count of bases not matched to a gene: 9. CDR3 nucleotides: TGTGCCAGCACCTCAAGGAGACAGGGGAACACCGGGGAGCTGTTTTTT. Residues: CASTSRRQGNTGELFF.

The chain employs TRBV30 and TRBJ2-7; D ambiguous. The CDR3 spans 13 residues. In germline, CDR1 is GTSNPN, CDR2 SVGIG (reference sequence). V was pared by 4 bases and J by 4 bases, with 14 bases between. Here the CDR3 reads CAWIVQTTYEQYF. CDR3 nucleotides: TGTGCCTGGATTGTACAGACGACGTACGAGCAGTACTTC. Drawing the rest from reference TRBV30 and TRBJ2-7, the complete variable domain is SQTIHQWPATLVQPVGSPLSLECTVEGTSNPNLYWYRQAAGRGLQLLFYSVGIGQISSEVPQNLSASRPQDRQFILSSKKLLLSDSGFYLCAWIVQTTYEQYFGPGTRLTVT.

A word on this clone: It may be a read error: a sequence one base away is much more abundant. The identical CDR3 is also encoded by other nucleotide sequences in the sample. The rearrangement links TRBV9 to TRBJ2-2; the D is unclear. The V end lost 4 bases, the J end lost 9 bases, and 22 bases lay between the germline ends. The CDR3 is 16 amino acids. Per the germline V gene, CDR1 is SGDLS and CDR2 is YYNGEE. DNA of the CDR3: TGTGCCAGCAGCCCCAGTACTCAGACCGCCGGCCGGGAGCTGTTTTTT. This codes for CASSPSTQTAGRELFF.

V gene TRBV5-5 combines with J gene TRBJ2-5, with 11 nucleotides matching TRBD2. Germline V lookup: CDR1 SGHKS, CDR2 YYEKEE (reference sequence). The CDR3 is made up of 17 amino acids. Germline trimming cut 3 bases from V and 8 bases from J; bases unmatched to any gene: 15. The CDR3 DNA reads as TGTGCCAGCAGCTCGCGGCCGCGTAGCGGGAGGGTGGATACCCAGTACTTC. It codes for CASSSRPRSGRVDTQYF.

About this clone itself: A junction end diverges from the germline sequence, so it may reflect a read error. The chain joins TRBV7-7 to TRBJ2-2; 9 bases map to TRBD1. Germline V lookup: CDR1 SSHAT, CDR2 FNYEAQ (reference sequence). The CDR3 sequence is 14 residues long. CDR3 DNA sequence: TGTGCTAGCAGCCCACAGGGGGCAAACGGGGAGCTGTTTTTT. Amino acids: CASSPQGANGELFF.